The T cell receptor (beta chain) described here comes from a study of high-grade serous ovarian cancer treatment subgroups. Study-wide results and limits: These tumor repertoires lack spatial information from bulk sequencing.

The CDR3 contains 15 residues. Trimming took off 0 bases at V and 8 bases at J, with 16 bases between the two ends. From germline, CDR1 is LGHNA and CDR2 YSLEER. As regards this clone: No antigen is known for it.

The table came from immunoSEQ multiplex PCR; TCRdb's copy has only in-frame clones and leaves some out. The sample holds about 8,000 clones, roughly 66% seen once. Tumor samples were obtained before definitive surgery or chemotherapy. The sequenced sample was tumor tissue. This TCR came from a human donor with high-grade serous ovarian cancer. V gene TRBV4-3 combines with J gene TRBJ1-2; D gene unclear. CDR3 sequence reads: CASSQDTSGWRGYTF. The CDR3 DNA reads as TGCGCCAGCAGCCAAGACACGTCGGGGTGGAGGGGCTACACCTTC.